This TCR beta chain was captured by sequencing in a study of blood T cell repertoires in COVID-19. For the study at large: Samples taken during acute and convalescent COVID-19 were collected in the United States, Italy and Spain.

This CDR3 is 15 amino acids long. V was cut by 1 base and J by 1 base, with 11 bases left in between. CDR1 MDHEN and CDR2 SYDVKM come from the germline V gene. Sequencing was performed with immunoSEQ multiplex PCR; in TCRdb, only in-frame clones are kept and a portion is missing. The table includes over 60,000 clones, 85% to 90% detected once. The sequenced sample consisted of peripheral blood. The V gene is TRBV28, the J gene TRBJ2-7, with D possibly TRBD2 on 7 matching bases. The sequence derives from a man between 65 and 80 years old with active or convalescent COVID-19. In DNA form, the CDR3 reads TGTGCCAGCAGTTTATTAGGGGGGGGATCCTACGAGCAGTACTTC. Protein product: CASSLLGGGSYEQYF.